The present entry profiles one TCR beta chain with its context. Its matching antigen is unknown. The data were obtained in a study of T cell responses to AZD1222 COVID-19 vaccine. Study information: Pooled in the analysis were second doses at about 4 or about 12 weeks.

TCRdb's copy holds only in-frame clones and misses some; the assay was immunoSEQ multiplex PCR. The sample lists about 130,000 clones; just over 90% were seen once. Study-level results: Mostly white British, mostly female donors; authors suggested clonal diversity may be underestimated. Among those given AZD1222, only six were seropositive at baseline. Vaccine-related CD4 TCRs covered spike, predominating at 160-218 and 743-854.

The germline V gene has CDR1 MGHRA and CDR2 YSYEKL. V was trimmed by 3 bases and J by 2 bases, leaving 1 base between them. The CDR3 runs to 12 residues. The rearrangement links TRBV4-1 to TRBJ2-2; no firm D call. The receptor was isolated from an adult in good health. Specimen: peripheral blood, collected on day 0 of AZD1222 vaccination. The CDR3 nucleotides read TGCGCCAGCAGCCACAACACCGGGGAGCTGTTTTTT. Translated: CASSHNTGELFF.